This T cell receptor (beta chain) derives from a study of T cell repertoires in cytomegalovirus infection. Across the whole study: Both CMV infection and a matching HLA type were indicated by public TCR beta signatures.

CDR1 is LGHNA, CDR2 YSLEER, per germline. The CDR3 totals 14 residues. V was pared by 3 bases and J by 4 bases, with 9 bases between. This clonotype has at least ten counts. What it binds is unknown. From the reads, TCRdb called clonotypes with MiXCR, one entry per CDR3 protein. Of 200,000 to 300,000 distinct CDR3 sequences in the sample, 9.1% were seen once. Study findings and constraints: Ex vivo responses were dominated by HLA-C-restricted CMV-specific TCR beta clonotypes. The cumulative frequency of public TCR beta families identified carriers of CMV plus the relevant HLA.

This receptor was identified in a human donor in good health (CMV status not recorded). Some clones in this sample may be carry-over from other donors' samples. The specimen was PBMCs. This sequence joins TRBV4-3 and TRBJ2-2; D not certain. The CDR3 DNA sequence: TGCGCCAGCAGCCAGATTCACGTCACCGGGGAGCTGTTTTTT. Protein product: CASSQIHVTGELFF.